This is a list of T cell receptor beta chains from one sample in a study of blood T cell repertoires in COVID-19. Clones were read by immunoSEQ multiplex PCR, and TCRdb kept only the in-frame ones, dropping some. The sample yields approximately 210,000 clones, nearly 90% seen once. Input material: peripheral blood. The receptors were gathered from a woman in her thirties or forties who had recovered from COVID-19. The CDR3 runs from the conserved cysteine through the conserved F or W. Fields, in order: J gene, V gene, D gene, clone size, CDR3 protein, CDR3 DNA. The D gene is left open where the match is weak. Size is omitted from some rows. Given values are once, few, many or a class for expanded clones.

TRBJ2-1 | TRBV6-1 | TRBD2 | . | CASSDWTSGSYNEQFF | TGTGCCAGCAGTGACTGGACTAGCGGGTCCTACAATGAGCAGTTCTTC
TRBJ2-1 | TRBV3-1/TRBV3-2 | . | . | CASSHGRASEYNEQFF | TGTGCCAGCAGCCATGGACGCGCTAGCGAGTACAATGAGCAGTTCTTC
TRBJ2-7 | TRBV19 | TRBD2 | . | CASSLKLAGGSYEQYF | TGTGCCAGTAGTCTAAAACTAGCGGGAGGCTCCTACGAGCAGTACTTC
TRBJ1-1 | TRBV3-1/TRBV3-2 | TRBD1 | . | CASSLSGGNTEAFF | TGTGCCAGCAGCCTGTCAGGGGGGAACACTGAAGCTTTCTTT
TRBJ2-7 | TRBV6-2/TRBV6-3 | TRBD2 | . | CASSYSARLAGGPRNSYEQYF | TGTGCCAGCAGTTACTCGGCCAGACTAGCGGGAGGACCAAGGAACTCCTACGAGCAGTACTTC
TRBJ1-6 | TRBV19 | . | . | CASSPSDNSPLHF | TGTGCCAGTAGTCCATCAGATAATTCACCCCTCCACTTT
TRBJ2-2 | TRBV7-6 | . | . | CASSRQGLANTGELFF | TGTGCCAGCAGCCGGCAGGGACTCGCGAACACCGGGGAGCTGTTTTTT
TRBJ2-7 | TRBV6-1 | . | once | CASSETSTSFEQYF | TGTGCCAGCAGTGAAACTTCGACATCGTTCGAGCAGTACTTC
TRBJ2-5 | TRBV29-1 | . | . | CSVDGHPQETQYF | TGCAGCGTTGATGGACACCCTCAAGAGACCCAGTACTTC
TRBJ2-7 | TRBV6-5 | . | . | CASRGLWNEQYF | TGTGCCAGCAGGGGGCTGTGGAACGAGCAGTACTTC
TRBJ2-7 | TRBV7-2 | TRBD2 | . | CASRSGGSSYEQYF | TGTGCCAGCAGGTCCGGCGGGAGCTCCTACGAGCAGTACTTC
TRBJ2-2 | TRBV28 | . | . | CASTLGRGGTGELFF | TGTGCCAGCACCCTGGGGAGGGGGGGCACCGGGGAGCTGTTTTTT
TRBJ2-3 | TRBV19 | TRBD2 | . | CASSIPHIGLAGRPIVQYF | TGTGCCAGTAGTATCCCTCACATTGGACTAGCGGGACGACCCATTGTGCAGTATTTT
TRBJ2-1 | TRBV5-1 | . | . | CASSLDLRSVYIEQFF | TGCGCCAGCAGCTTGGATCTCCGTTCGGTGTATATTGAGCAGTTCTTC
TRBJ1-3 | TRBV12-3/TRBV12-4 | TRBD1 | once | CASRNRGGNTIYF | TGTGCCAGCAGGAACAGGGGTGGAAACACCATATATTTT
TRBJ2-1 | TRBV27 | TRBD1 | . | CASSLGDRYNEQFF | TGTGCCAGCAGTTTAGGGGACAGATACAATGAGCAGTTCTTC
TRBJ1-3 | TRBV14 | TRBD1 | . | CASSQDRKGNTIYF | TGTGCCAGCAGCCAGGACAGGAAGGGAAACACCATATATTTT
TRBJ1-6 | TRBV7-2 | . | . | CASSPSGTHNSPLHF | TGTGCCAGCAGCCCATCCGGGACACATAATTCACCCCTCCACTTT
TRBJ1-6 | TRBV9 | . | . | CASSVKPGQNNSPLHF | TGTGCCAGCAGCGTTAAACCGGGACAAAATAATTCACCCCTCCACTTT
TRBJ1-3 | TRBV15 | . | . | CATRGGIDGNTIYF | TGTGCCACCAGGGGGGGAATAGATGGAAACACCATATATTTT
TRBJ1-2 | TRBV6-5 | TRBD1 | . | CASSRPGTGFGYTF | TGTGCCAGCAGTCGTCCGGGGACAGGGTTTGGCTACACCTTC
TRBJ2-7 | TRBV11-1 | TRBD2 | . | CASSSSGTSSYEQYF | TGTGCCAGCAGCTCCTCCGGGACTAGCTCCTACGAGCAGTACTTC
TRBJ2-5 | TRBV5-6 | TRBD2 | . | CASSLAAGGWQETQYF | TGTGCCAGCAGCTTGGCCGCGGGAGGATGGCAAGAGACCCAGTACTTC
TRBJ2-3 | TRBV29-1 | . | . | CSVEPPSTDTQYF | TGCAGCGTTGAACCCCCTAGCACAGATACGCAGTATTTT
TRBJ2-4 | TRBV4-1 | . | . | CASSLPEGKNIQYF | TGCGCCAGCAGCCTACCGGAGGGGAAAAACATTCAGTACTTC
TRBJ2-7 | TRBV27 | . | . | CASSFGRTYEQYF | TGTGCCAGCAGTTTCGGCAGGACCTACGAGCAGTACTTC
TRBJ1-5 | TRBV27 | TRBD1 | . | CASSARQGQPQHF | TGTGCCAGCAGTGCGCGACAGGGGCAGCCCCAGCATTTT
TRBJ2-2 | TRBV4-3 | . | . | CASSQVSSGTGELFF | TGCGCCAGCAGCCAAGTAAGCTCGGGCACCGGGGAGCTGTTTTTT
TRBJ1-5 | TRBV7-2 | . | . | CASSPAQGVGQPQHF | TGTGCCAGCAGCCCAGCCCAGGGCGTCGGTCAGCCCCAGCATTTT
TRBJ1-3 | TRBV30 | . | . | CAWAGGISGNTIYF | TGTGCCTGGGCGGGGGGGATCTCTGGAAACACCATATATTTT
TRBJ2-5 | TRBV10-3 | TRBD1 | . | CASRFGTEQETQYF | TGTGCCAGCCGCTTCGGGACAGAACAAGAGACCCAGTACTTC
TRBJ2-3 | TRBV2 | . | . | CASRVDWDTQYF | TGTGCCAGCAGGGTGGACTGGGATACGCAGTATTTT
TRBJ2-5 | TRBV7-9 | TRBD1 | . | CAIPGQGAETQYF | TGTGCCATCCCAGGTCAGGGGGCCGAGACCCAGTACTTC
TRBJ1-4 | TRBV7-6 | TRBD1 | . | CASSSWDRAEEKLFF | TGTGCCAGCAGCTCCTGGGACAGGGCGGAAGAAAAACTGTTTTTT
TRBJ2-7 | TRBV27 | . | . | CASSIRQGFYEQYF | TGTGCCAGCAGTATTCGGCAGGGATTCTACGAGCAGTACTTC
TRBJ2-7 | TRBV7-2 | TRBD2 | . | CASSSRAGANYEQYF | TGTGCCAGCAGCTCGCGAGCGGGAGCCAACTACGAGCAGTACTTC
TRBJ2-1 | TRBV5-1 | TRBD1 | once | CASTRTGGSYNEQFF | TGCGCCAGCACCCGGACAGGGGGCTCCTACAATGAGCAGTTCTTC
TRBJ1-6 | TRBV28 | . | . | CASSLPPSGHISPLHF | TGTGCCAGCAGTTTGCCCCCCTCGGGACATATTTCACCCCTCCACTTT
TRBJ1-2 | TRBV13 | . | . | CASSLRQRSHGYTF | TGTGCCAGCAGCCTGCGGCAACGCTCTCATGGCTACACCTTC
TRBJ1-1 | TRBV19 | . | . | CASRGMGGGTEAFF | TGTGCCAGTCGCGGTATGGGGGGGGGCACTGAAGCTTTCTTT
TRBJ2-1 | TRBV30 | TRBD2 | . | CAWSVFIGLGSYNEQFF | TGTGCCTGGAGTGTTTTTATAGGACTAGGCTCCTACAATGAGCAGTTCTTC
TRBJ2-7 | TRBV29-1 | . | . | CSVVADDGGYEQYF | TGCAGCGTTGTCGCAGATGATGGCGGCTACGAGCAGTACTTC
TRBJ2-7 | TRBV6-5 | TRBD2 | . | CASSYPGLAGDEQYF | TGTGCCAGCAGTTACCCGGGACTAGCGGGAGACGAGCAGTACTTC
TRBJ1-3 | TRBV28 | . | . | CASIQGSGNTIYF | TGTGCCAGCATACAGGGATCTGGAAACACCATATATTTT
TRBJ2-7 | TRBV9 | TRBD2 | . | CASSPRSGSTHEQYF | TGTGCCAGCAGCCCCCGTAGCGGGAGTACCCACGAGCAGTACTTC
TRBJ1-2 | TRBV10-3 | TRBD1 | . | CAISEGEGQGNGYGYTF | TGTGCCATCAGTGAGGGCGAGGGACAGGGTAATGGGTATGGCTACACCTTC
TRBJ1-1 | TRBV18 | . | . | CASSPGQMNTEAFF | TGTGCCAGCTCACCGGGGCAGATGAACACTGAAGCTTTCTTT
TRBJ2-5 | TRBV27 | TRBD2 | . | CASSLVTGGETQYF | TGTGCCAGCAGTCTCGTCACGGGAGGTGAGACCCAGTACTTC
TRBJ2-1 | TRBV30 | . | . | CAWTQPSGSEQFF | TGTGCCTGGACCCAACCCTCAGGTAGTGAGCAGTTCTTC
TRBJ1-2 | TRBV7-2 | . | once | CASSLGGGGNYGYTF | TGTGCCAGCAGCCTAGGAGGGGGTGGTAACTATGGCTACACCTTC
TRBJ1-1 | TRBV18 | TRBD1 | . | CASSPAAGTVAEAFF | TGTGCCAGCTCCCCCGCGGCCGGGACAGTAGCTGAAGCTTTCTTT
TRBJ2-7 | TRBV12-3/TRBV12-4 | . | . | CASSEQSSYEQYF | TGTGCCAGCAGTGAACAGAGCTCCTACGAGCAGTACTTC